This entry is about one TCR beta chain. The CDR3 loop spans 14 amino acids. V lost 5 bases to trimming and J lost 7 bases, with 17 bases between them. Germline assignment: CDR1 MDHEN and CDR2 SYDVKM. Generated by immunoSEQ multiplex PCR, the TCRdb table keeps only in-frame clones and is missing some. The table records about 180,000 clones, 85% to 90% of them present only once. These data come from a study of control samples from healthy donors and cancer patients. This chain connects TRBV28 to TRBJ1-2, with D unresolved. This TCR was sampled from a woman in her forties or fifties in good health. Sequenced material: blood. The CDR3 sequence is CASSPSPWGGGYTF. In DNA form, the CDR3 reads TGTGCCAGCAGTCCCAGCCCTTGGGGAGGTGGCTACACCTTC.